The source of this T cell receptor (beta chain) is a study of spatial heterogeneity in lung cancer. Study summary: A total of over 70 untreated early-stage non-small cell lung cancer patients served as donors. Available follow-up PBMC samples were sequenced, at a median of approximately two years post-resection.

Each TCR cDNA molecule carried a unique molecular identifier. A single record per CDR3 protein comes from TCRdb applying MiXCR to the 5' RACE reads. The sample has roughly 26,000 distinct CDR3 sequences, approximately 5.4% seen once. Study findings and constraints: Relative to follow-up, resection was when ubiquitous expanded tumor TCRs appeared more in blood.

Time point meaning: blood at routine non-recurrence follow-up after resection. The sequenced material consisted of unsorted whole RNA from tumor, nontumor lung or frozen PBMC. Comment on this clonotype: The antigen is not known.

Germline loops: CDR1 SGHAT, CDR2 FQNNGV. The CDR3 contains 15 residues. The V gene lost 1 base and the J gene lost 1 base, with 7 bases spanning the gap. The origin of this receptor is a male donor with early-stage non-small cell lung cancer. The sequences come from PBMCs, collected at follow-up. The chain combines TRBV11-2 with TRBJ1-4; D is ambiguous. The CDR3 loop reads CASSLGVETNEKLFF. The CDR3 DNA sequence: TGTGCCAGCAGCTTAGGGGTAGAAACTAATGAAAAACTGTTTTTT.